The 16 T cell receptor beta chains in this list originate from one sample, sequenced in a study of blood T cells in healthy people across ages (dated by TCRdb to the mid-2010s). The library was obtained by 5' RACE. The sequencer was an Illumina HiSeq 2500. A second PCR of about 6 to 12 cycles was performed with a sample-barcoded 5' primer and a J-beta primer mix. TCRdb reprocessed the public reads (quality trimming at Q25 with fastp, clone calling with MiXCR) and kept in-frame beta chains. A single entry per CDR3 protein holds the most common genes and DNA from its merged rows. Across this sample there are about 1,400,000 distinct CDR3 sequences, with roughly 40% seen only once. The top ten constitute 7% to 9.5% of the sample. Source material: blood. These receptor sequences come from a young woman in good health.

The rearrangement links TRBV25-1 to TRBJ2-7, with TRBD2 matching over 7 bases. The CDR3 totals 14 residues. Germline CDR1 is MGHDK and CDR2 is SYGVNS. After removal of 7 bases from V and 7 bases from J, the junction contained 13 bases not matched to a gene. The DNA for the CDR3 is TGTGCCAGCACCGTTCGGCGGGGGTACAATGAGCAGTACTTC. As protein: CASTVRRGYNEQYF.

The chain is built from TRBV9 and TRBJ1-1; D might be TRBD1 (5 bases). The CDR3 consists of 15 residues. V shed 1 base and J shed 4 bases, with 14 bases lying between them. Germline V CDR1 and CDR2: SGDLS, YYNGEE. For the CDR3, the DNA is TGTGCCAGCAGCGTAAGGGGCAGGGAGGGCACTGAAGCTTTCTTT. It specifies CASSVRGREGTEAFF.

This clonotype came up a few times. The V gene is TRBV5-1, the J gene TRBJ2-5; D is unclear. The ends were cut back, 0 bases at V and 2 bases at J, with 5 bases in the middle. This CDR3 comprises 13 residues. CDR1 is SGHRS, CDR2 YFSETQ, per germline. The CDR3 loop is CASSLDQQETQYF. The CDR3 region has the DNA TGCGCCAGCAGCTTGGACCAGCAAGAGACCCAGTACTTC.

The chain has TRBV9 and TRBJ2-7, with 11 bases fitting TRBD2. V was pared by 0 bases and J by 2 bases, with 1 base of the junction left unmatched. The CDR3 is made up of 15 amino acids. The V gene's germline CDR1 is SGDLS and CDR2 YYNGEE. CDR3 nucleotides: TGTGCCAGCAGCGTAGAACTAGCGGGGGCCTACGAGCAGTACTTC. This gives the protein CASSVELAGAYEQYF.

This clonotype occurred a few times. CDR3 nucleotides: TGCAGCGTCCAAAATACCGGGACAGGGAGCTCCTACAATGAGCAGTTCTTC. This translates into CSVQNTGTGSSYNEQFF. This sequence joins TRBV29-1 and TRBJ2-1, with 9 bases fitting TRBD1. There are 17 residues in the CDR3. The J segment lost 0 bases and the V segment lost 6 bases, leaving 12 bases of the junction unmatched. In germline, CDR1 is SQVTM, CDR2 ANQGSEA.

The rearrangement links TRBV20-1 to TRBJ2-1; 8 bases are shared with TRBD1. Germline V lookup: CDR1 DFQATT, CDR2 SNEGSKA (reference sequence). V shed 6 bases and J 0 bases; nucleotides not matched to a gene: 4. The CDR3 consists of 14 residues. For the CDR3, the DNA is TGCAGTGCCGATGACAGGGGCTCCTACAATGAGCAGTTCTTC. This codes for CSADDRGSYNEQFF.

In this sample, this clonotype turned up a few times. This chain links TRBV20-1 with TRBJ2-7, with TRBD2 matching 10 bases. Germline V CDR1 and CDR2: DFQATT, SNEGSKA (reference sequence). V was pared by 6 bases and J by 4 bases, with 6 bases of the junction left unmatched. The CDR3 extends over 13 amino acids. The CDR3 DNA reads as TGCAGTGCAGAGCGGGGACTAGCGTACGAGCAGTACTTC. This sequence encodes CSAERGLAYEQYF.

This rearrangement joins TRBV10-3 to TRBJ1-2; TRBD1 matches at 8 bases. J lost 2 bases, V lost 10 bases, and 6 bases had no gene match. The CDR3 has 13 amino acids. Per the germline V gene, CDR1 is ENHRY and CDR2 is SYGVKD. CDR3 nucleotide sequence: TGTGCCACCCGGACAGGGAGAAACTATGGCTACACCTTC. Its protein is CATRTGRNYGYTF.

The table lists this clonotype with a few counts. In nucleotides, the CDR3 is TGTGCCAGCAGTTTCTCGCTCGGACTGGCGGGGACCCTCACAGATACGCAGTATTTT. This codes for CASSFSLGLAGTLTDTQYF. The V and J genes are TRBV12-3 or TRBV12-4 and TRBJ2-3; D might be TRBD2 (6 bases). V was shortened by 3 bases and J by 2 bases, with 24 bases between the two germline ends. The CDR3 extends over 19 amino acids.

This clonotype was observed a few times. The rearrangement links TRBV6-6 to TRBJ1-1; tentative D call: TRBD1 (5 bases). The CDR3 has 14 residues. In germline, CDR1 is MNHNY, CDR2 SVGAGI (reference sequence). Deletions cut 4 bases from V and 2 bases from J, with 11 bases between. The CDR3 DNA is TGTGCCAGCAGTTTGACGGGGGATAACACTGAAGCTTTCTTT. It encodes CASSLTGDNTEAFF.

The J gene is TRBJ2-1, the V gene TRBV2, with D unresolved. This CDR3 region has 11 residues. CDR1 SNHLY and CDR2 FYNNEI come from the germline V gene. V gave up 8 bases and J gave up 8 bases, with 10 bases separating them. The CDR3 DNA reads TGTGCCAGCGGGCGGATCTATGAGCAGTTCTTC. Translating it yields CASGRIYEQFF.

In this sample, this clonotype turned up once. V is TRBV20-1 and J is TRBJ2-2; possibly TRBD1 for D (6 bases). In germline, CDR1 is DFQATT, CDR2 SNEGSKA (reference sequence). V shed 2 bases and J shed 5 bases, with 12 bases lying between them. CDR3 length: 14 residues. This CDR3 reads CSARPDRGTGELFF. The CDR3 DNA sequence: TGCAGTGCTAGACCGGATAGGGGGACCGGGGAGCTGTTTTTT.

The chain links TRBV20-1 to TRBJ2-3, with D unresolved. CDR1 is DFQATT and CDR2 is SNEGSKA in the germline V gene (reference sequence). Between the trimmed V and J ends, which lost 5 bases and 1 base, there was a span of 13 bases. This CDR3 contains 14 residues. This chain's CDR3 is CSAHGNYRTDTQYF. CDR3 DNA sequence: TGCAGTGCTCACGGCAACTACCGCACAGATACGCAGTATTTT.

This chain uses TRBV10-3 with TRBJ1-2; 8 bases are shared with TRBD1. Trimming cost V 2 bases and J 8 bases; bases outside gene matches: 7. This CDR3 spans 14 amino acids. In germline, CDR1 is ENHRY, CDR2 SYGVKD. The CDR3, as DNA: TGTGCCATCAGTGAGGGGACAGGCGCAAGGGGCTACACCTTC. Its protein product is CAISEGTGARGYTF.

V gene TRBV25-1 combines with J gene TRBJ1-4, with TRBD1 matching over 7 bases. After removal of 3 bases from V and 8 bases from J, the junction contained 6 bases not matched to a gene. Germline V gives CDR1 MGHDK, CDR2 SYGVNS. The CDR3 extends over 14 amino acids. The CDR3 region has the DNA TGTGCCAGCAGTGAGCAGGGGGGAGGGGAAAAACTGTTTTTT. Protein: CASSEQGGGEKLFF.

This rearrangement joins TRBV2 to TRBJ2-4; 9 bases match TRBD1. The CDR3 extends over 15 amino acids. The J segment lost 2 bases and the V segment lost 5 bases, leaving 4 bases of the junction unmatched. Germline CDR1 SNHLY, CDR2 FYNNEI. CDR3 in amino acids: CASSRDRVTKNIQYF. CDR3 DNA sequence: TGTGCCAGCAGTAGGGACAGGGTGACCAAAAACATTCAGTACTTC.